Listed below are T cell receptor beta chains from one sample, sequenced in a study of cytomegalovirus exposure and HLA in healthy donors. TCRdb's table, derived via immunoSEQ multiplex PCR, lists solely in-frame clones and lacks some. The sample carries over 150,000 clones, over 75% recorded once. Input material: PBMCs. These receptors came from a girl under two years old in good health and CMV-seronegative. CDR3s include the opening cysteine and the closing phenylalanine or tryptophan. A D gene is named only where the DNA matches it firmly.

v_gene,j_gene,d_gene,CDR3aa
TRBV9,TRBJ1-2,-,CASSVGSGGRDLLTF
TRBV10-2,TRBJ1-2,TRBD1,CASSERLMDRGDYGYTF
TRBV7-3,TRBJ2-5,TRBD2,CASSLYGIAGGQETQYF
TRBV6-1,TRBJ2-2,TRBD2,CASSEGSGGNTGELFF
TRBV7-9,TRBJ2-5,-,CASSLARKETQYF
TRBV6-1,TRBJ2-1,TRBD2,CASSERSSGGYNEQFF
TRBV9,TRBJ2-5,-,CASSVAQGQETQYF
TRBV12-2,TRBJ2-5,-,CASRLARPIRQGRRETQYF
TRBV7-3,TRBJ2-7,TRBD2,CASSPLGGNYEQYF
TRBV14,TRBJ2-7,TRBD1,CASSRRTGGHEQYF
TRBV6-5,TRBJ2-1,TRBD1,CASRQGHEQFF
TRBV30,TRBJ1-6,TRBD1,CAWSPGTDNSPLHF
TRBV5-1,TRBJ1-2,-,CASSLDGPTGRGYGYTF
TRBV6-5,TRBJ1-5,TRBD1,CASSSRQGGSNQPQHF
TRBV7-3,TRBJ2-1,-,CASSFLVDNEQFF
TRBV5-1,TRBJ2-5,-,CASSRTGSAGETQYF
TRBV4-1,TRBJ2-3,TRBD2,CASSPLAGGPGDTQYF
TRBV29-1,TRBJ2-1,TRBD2,CSAILAEQFF
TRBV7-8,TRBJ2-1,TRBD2,CASSLVGGDPAGGPSYNEQFF
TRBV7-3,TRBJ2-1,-,CASSLHQPGSYNEQFF
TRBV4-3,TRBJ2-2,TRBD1,CASSYTGAHTGELFF
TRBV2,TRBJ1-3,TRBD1,CASRIDRALGNTIYF
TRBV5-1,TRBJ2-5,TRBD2,CASSLGGGTQETQYF